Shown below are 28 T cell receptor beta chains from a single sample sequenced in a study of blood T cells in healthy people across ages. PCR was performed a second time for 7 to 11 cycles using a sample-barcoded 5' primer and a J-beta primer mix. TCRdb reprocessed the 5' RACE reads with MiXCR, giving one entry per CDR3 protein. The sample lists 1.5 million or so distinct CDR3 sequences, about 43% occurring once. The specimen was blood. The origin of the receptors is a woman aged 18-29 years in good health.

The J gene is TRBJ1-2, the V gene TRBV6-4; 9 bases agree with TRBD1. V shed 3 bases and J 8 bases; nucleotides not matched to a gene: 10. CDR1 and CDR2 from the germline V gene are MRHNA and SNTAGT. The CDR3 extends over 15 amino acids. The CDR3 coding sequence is TGTGCCAGCAGTGAGACGGACAGGGGCAGTTGGGGCTACACCTTC. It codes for CASSETDRGSWGYTF.

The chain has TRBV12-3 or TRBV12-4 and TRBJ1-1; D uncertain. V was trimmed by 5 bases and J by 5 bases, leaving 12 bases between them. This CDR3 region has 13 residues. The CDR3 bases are TGTGCCAGCAGTCCCCGCGCCGGGACTGAAGCTTTCTTT. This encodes CASSPRAGTEAFF.

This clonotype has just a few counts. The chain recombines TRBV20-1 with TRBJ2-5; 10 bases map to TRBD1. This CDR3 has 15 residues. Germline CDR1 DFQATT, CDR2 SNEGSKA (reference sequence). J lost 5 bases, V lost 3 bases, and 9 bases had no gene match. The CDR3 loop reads CSARPGTGERETQYF. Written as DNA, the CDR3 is TGCAGTGCTAGGCCCGGGACAGGGGAAAGGGAGACCCAGTACTTC.

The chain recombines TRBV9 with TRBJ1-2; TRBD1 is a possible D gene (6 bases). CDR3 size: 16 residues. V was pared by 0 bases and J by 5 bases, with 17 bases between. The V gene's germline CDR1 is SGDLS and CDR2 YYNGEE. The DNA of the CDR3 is TGTGCCAGCAGCGTAGTATCTGGACAGTCCCCTTATGGCTACACCTTC. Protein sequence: CASSVVSGQSPYGYTF.

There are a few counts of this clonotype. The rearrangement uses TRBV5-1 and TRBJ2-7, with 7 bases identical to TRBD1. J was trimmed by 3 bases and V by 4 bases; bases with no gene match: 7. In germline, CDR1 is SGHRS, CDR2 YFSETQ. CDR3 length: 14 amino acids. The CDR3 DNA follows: TGCGCCAGCAGCGGGAAGGGGGCTTTCTACGAGCAGTACTTC. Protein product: CASSGKGAFYEQYF.

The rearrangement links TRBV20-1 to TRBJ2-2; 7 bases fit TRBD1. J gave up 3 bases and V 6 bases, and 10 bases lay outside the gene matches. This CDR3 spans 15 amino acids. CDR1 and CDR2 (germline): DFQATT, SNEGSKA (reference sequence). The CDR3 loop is CSARATGSDTGELFF. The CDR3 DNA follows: TGCAGTGCCCGCGCGACAGGGTCCGACACCGGGGAGCTGTTTTTT.

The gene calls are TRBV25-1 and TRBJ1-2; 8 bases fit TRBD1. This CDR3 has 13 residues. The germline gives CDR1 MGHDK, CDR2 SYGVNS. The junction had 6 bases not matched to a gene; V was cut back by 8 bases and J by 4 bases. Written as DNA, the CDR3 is TGTGCCAGCTGGGGGGACAGGATCTATGGCTACACCTTC. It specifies CASWGDRIYGYTF.

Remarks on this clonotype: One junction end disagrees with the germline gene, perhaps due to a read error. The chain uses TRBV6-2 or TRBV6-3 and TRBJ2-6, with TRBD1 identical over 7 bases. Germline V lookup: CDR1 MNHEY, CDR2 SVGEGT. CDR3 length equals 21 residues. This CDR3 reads CASKTRHRGPHLLSGPNVLTF. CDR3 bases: TGTGCCAGCAAAACGAGGCACAGGGGCCCACACCTGCTCTCTGGGCCCAACGTCCTGACTTTC.

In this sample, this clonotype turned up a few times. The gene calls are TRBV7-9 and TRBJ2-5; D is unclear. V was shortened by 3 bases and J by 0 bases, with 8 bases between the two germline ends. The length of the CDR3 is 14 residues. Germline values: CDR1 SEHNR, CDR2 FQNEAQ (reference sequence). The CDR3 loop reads CASSFQRDQETQYF. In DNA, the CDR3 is TGTGCCAGCAGCTTCCAACGGGACCAAGAGACCCAGTACTTC. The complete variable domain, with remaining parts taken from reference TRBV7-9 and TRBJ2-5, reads DTGVSQNPRHKITKRGQNVTFRCDPISEHNRLYWYRQTLGQGPEFLTYFQNEAQLEKSRLLSDRFSAERPKGSFSTLEIQRTEQGDSAMYLCASSFQRDQETQYFGPGTRLLVL.

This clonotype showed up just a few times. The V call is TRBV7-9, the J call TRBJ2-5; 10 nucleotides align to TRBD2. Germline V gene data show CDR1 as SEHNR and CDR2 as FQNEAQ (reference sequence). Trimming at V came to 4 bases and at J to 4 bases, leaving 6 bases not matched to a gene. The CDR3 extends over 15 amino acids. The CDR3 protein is CASSSERGGRETQYF. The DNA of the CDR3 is TGTGCCAGCAGCTCTGAGCGGGGGGGAAGAGAGACCCAGTACTTC.

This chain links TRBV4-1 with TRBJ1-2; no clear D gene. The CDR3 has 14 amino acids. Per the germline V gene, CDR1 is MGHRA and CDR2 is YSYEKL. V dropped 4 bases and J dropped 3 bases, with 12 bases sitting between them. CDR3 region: CASSPTDGDYGYTF. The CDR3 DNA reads TGCGCCAGCAGCCCAACCGACGGAGACTATGGCTACACCTTC.

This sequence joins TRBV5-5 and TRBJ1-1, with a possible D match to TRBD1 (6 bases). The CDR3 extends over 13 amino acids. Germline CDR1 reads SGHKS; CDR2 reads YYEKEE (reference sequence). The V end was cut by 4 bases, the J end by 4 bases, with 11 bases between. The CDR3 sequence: CASSDRDTTEAFF. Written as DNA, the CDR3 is TGTGCCAGCAGCGACCGGGACACCACTGAAGCTTTCTTT.

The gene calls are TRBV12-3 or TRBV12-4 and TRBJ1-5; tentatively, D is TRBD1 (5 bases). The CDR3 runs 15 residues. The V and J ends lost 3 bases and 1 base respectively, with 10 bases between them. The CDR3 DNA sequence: TGTGCCAGCAGTTTGTCGGGGGAGAGCAATCAGCCCCAGCATTTT. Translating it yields CASSLSGESNQPQHF.

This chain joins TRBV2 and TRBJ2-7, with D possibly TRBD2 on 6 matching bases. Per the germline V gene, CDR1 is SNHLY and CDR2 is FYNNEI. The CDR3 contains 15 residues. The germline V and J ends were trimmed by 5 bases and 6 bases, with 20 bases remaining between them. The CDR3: CASSRDLVSLSEQYF. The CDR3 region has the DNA TGTGCCAGCAGTCGGGACTTAGTCAGCCTCTCCGAGCAGTACTTC.

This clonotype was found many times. CDR3 amino acids: CAISVEHTDTQYF. In nucleotides, the CDR3 is TGTGCCATCAGTGTCGAACACACAGATACGCAGTATTTT. The gene calls are TRBV10-3 and TRBJ2-3, with unresolved D. Germline V CDR1 and CDR2: ENHRY, SYGVKD. The V and J ends lost 4 bases and 2 bases respectively, with 7 bases between them. This CDR3 comprises 13 residues.

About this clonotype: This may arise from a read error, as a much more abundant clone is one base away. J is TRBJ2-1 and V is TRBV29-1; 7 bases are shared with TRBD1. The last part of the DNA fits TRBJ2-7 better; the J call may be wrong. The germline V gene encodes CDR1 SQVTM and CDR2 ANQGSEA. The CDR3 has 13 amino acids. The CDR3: CSVSPGGLSVQYF. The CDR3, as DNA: TGCAGCGTCAGTCCAGGGGGTCTAAGCGTGCAGTACTTC.

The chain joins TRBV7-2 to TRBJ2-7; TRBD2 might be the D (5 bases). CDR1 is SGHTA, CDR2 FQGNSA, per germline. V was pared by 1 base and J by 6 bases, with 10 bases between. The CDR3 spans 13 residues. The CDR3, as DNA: TGTGCCAGCAGCTTAGGGCTAGCCCGCGAGCAGTACTTC. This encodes CASSLGLAREQYF.

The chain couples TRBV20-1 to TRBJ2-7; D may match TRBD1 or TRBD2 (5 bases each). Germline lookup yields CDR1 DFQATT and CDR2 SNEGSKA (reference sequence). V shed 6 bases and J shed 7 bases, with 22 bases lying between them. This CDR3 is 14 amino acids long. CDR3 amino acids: CSAVGTLPGDEQYF. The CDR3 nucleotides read TGCAGTGCCGTCGGGACCCTCCCTGGGGATGAGCAGTACTTC.

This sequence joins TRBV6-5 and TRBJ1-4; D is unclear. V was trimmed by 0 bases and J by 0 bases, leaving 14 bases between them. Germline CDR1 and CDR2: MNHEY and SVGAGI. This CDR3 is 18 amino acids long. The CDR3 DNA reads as TGTGCCAGCAGTTACTCGAAAGAGGATACAGCAACTAATGAAAAACTGTTTTTT. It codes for CASSYSKEDTATNEKLFF.

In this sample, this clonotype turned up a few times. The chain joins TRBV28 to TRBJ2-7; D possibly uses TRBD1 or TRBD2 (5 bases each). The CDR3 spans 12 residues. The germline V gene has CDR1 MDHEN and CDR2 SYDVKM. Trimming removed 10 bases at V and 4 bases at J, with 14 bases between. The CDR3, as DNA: TGTGCCACGGGACCCCGATGGTACGAGCAGTACTTC. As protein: CATGPRWYEQYF.

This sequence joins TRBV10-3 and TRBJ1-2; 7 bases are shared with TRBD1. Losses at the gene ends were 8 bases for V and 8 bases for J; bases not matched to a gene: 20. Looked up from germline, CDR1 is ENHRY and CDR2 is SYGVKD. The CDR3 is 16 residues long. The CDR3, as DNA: TGTGCCATCTCCCCCGGGCGACAGGGCCCCACCCGGGGCTACACCTTC. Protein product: CAISPGRQGPTRGYTF.

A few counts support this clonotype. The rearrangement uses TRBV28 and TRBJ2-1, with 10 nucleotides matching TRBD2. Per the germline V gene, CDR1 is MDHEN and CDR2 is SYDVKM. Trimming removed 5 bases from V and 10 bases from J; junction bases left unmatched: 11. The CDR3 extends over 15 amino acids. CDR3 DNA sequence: TGTGCCAGCAGTCCCACTAGCGGGAAGGGGTGGGAGCAGTTCTTC. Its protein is CASSPTSGKGWEQFF.

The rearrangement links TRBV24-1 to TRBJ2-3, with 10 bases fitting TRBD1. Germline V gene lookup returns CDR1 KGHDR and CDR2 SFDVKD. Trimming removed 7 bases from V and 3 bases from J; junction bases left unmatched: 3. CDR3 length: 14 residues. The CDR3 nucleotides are TGTGCCACCAGAGGGACAGGGGAGACAGATACGCAGTATTTT. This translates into CATRGTGETDTQYF.

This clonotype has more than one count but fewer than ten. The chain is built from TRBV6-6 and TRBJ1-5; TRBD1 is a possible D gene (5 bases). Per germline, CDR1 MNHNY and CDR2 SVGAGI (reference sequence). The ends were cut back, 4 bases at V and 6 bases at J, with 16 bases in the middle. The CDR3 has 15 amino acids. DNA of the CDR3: TGTGCCAGCAGTTTGGGGCAGGTAGGTCTTCAGCCCCAGCATTTT. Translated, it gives CASSLGQVGLQPQHF.

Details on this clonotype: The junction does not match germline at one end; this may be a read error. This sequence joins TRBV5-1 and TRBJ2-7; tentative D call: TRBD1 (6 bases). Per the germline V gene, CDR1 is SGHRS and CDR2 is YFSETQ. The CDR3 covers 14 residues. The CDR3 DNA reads TGCGCCAGTAGCTTAGGGACAAACTACTACGAGCAGTACTTC. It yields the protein CASSLGTNYYEQYF.

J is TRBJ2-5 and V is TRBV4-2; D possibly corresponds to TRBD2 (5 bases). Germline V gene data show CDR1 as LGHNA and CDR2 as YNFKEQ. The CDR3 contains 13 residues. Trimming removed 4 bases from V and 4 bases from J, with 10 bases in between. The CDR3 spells CASSPDGRETQYF. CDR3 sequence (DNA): TGTGCCAGCAGCCCTGATGGGAGAGAGACCCAGTACTTC.

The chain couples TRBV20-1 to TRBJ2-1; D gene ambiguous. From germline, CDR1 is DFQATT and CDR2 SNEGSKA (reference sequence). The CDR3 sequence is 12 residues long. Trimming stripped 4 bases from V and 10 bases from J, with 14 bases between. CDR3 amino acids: CSAIPPSYEQFF. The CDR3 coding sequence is TGCAGTGCTATCCCTCCCTCCTACGAGCAGTTCTTC.

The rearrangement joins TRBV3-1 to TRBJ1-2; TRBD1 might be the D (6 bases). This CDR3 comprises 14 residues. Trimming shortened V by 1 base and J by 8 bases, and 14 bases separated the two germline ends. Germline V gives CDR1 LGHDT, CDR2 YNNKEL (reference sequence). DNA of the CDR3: TGTGCCAGCAGCCAAGTCGGGGAAGGGGGGGGCTACACCTTC. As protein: CASSQVGEGGGYTF.